This T cell receptor (beta chain) was sequenced for a study of Tregs in tolerant kidney transplant recipients. Study-level results: Biological reproducibility was not directly addressed in this study.

CDR3 length equals 15 residues. The germline V gene encodes CDR1 LNHDA and CDR2 SQIVND (reference sequence). The V and J ends lost 9 bases and 0 bases, in that order; junction bases with no gene match: 8. Notes on this clone: Its antigen is unidentified.

Only in-frame clones appear in the TCRdb table, and some are missing; sequencing was by immunoSEQ multiplex PCR. The table lists just under 45,000 clones, 95% of them singletons, with 0.3% to 0.45% in the top ten. The receptor's source is a human donor in good health. V is TRBV19 and J is TRBJ1-5; 7 positions match TRBD1. Sequenced material: Tregs from blood cultured with allogeneic cells. The CDR3 DNA is TGTGCCAGCAGACAGGGACCCTATAGCAATCAGCCCCAGCATTTT. Amino acids: CASRQGPYSNQPQHF.